This is a list of T cell receptor beta chains from one sample in a study of CD8+ T cells in alopecia areata. Clones were read by immunoSEQ multiplex PCR, and TCRdb kept only the in-frame ones, dropping some. The data show 220,000 or so clones, about 53% seen once. The specimen comprised CD4+ T cells sorted from blood, sampled at week 0. These receptors were taken from a human donor with alopecia areata. CDR3s include the opening cysteine and the closing phenylalanine or tryptophan. D genes are given only for firm matches. The listing skips clone size in some rows; elsewhere it reads once, few, many or a size class.

>.|TRBV29-1|TRBJ2-6|few
TGCAGCGTCAAACGACGGCTAGGGGAGGGGGCCAACGTCCTGACTTTC
CSVKRRLGEGANVLTF
>TRBD1|TRBV11-2|TRBJ2-7|many
TGTGCCAGCAGCTTAGAAGGGACAGCCGAGCAGTACTTC
CASSLEGTAEQYF
>.|TRBV2|TRBJ2-3|few
TGTGCCAGCAGTGAAGGGCGGAAAAACACAGATACGCAGTATTTT
CASSEGRKNTDTQYF
>.|TRBV6-6|TRBJ1-1|.
TGTGCCAGCAGTTCTCCGGGAGTTGAAGCTTTCTTT
CASSSPGVEAFF
>.|TRBV14|TRBJ1-6|.
TGTGCCAGCATATGGGGGTTCCCGAATATCTCACCCCTCCACTTT
CASIWGFPNISPLHF
>.|TRBV30|TRBJ1-1|few
TGTGCCTGGAGTAAGGGGCGCGTTACTGAAGCTTTCTTT
CAWSKGRVTEAFF
>.|TRBV9|TRBJ1-1|.
TGTGCCAGCAGCGTAGCGGTGAACACTGAAGCTTTCTTT
CASSVAVNTEAFF
>.|TRBV5-1|TRBJ2-1|once
TGCGCCAGCAGCACGGACGGGGATTCCTACAATGAGCAGTTCTTC
CASSTDGDSYNEQFF
>TRBD2|TRBV30|TRBJ2-5|.
TGTGCCTGGAGTGGACTAGCGGTCCAGACCCAGTACTTC
CAWSGLAVQTQYF
>TRBD1|TRBV10-3|TRBJ1-2|.
TGTGCCATCAGGCAGGGACAGAATAACTATGGCTACACCTTC
CAIRQGQNNYGYTF
>.|TRBV29-1|TRBJ1-2|.
TGCAGCGTTGAAGAGGGGCCGGAGGCAGGGACATACGATGGCTACACCTTC
CSVEEGPEAGTYDGYTF
>TRBD1|TRBV7-9|TRBJ1-2|.
TGTGCCAGCAGCTCATCCGGGACAGGGAACTATGGCTACACCTTC
CASSSSGTGNYGYTF
>.|TRBV5-1|TRBJ2-1|.
TGCGCCAGCACCCAGGGGTCCCCGAGCTCCTACAATGAGCAGTTCTTC
CASTQGSPSSYNEQFF
>.|TRBV6-5|TRBJ2-7|.
TGTGCCAGCAGTTACAAGAAGGGGTACGAGCAGTACTTC
CASSYKKGYEQYF
>.|TRBV5-1|TRBJ1-1|.
TGCGCCAGCAGCTTGCGGGGGATGGAAGCTTTCTTT
CASSLRGMEAFF